The rows below give T cell receptor beta chains drawn from one sample of a study of OX40 agonist ivuxolimab in advanced cancers. The assay was immunoSEQ multiplex PCR, and TCRdb's table has in-frame clones only and misses some. Of about 70,000 clones listed, about 81% were seen once; the top ten hold about 5%. Source: CD4+ or CD8+ T cells sorted from blood, taken in a trial of the OX40 agonist ivuxolimab. Source of these receptors: an adult with an advanced solid tumor such as melanoma, head and neck, liver or kidney cancer. Each CDR3 is given with its conserved first and last residue. Each record gives: clone size, J gene, D gene, V gene, CDR3 protein, CDR3 DNA. The D gene is left open where the match is weak. Clone size appears in some rows only: once, few, many, or a class for an expanded clone.

- | TRBJ2-2 | - | TRBV4-1 | CASSQGGARTGELFF | TGCGCCAGCAGCCAGGGGGGGGCTCGCACCGGGGAGCTGTTTTTT
- | TRBJ1-2 | - | TRBV5-4 | CASSQEGGQTIYGYTF | TGTGCCAGCAGCCAAGAAGGCGGACAGACAATTTATGGCTACACCTTC
- | TRBJ1-5 | - | TRBV4-2 | CASSPRTDLRVRNQPQHF | TGTGCCAGCAGCCCCCGGACAGACCTGAGAGTCCGCAATCAGCCCCAGCATTTT
- | TRBJ2-2 | - | TRBV11-2 | CASRARVGTGELFF | TGTGCCAGCAGGGCTCGGGTAGGGACCGGGGAGCTGTTTTTT
- | TRBJ1-1 | TRBD1 | TRBV5-4 | CASSLTIGNRQGGTEAFF | TGTGCCAGCAGCTTAACAATAGGGAATCGACAGGGGGGCACTGAAGCTTTCTTT
- | TRBJ2-7 | - | TRBV11-1 | CASSYFGQKYEQYF | TGTGCCAGCAGCTATTTTGGACAGAAATACGAGCAGTACTTC
- | TRBJ2-2 | - | TRBV7-2 | CASRGPGSVGTGELFF | TGTGCCAGCAGGGGTCCGGGAAGCGTCGGCACCGGGGAGCTGTTTTTT
- | TRBJ2-5 | - | TRBV2 | CASSEVTGQETQYF | TGTGCCAGCAGTGAAGTAACAGGTCAAGAGACCCAGTACTTC
- | TRBJ1-1 | - | TRBV19 | CASSPSGAQSSGQRLF | TGTGCCAGTAGTCCTAGTGGTGCGCAATCCTCGGGACAACGTCTATTT
- | TRBJ2-1 | TRBD1 | TRBV5-4 | CASSPGQGIFNEQFF | TGTGCCAGCAGCCCTGGACAGGGAATATTTAATGAGCAGTTCTTC
- | TRBJ2-1 | - | TRBV11-3 | CASSLGQLSYNEQFF | TGTGCCAGCAGCTTAGGACAGTTGTCCTACAATGAGCAGTTCTTC
- | TRBJ2-5 | - | TRBV11-3 | CASSPYLGTLQETQYF | TGTGCCAGCAGCCCTTACTTAGGGACGCTTCAAGAGACCCAGTACTTC
- | TRBJ2-3 | TRBD2 | TRBV9 | CASSAGLAGGWGTDTQYF | TGTGCCAGCAGCGCGGGACTAGCGGGAGGGTGGGGCACAGATACGCAGTATTTT
- | TRBJ2-5 | - | TRBV9 | CASSGAPGVQETQYF | TGTGCCAGCAGCGGGGCGCCGGGTGTACAAGAGACCCAGTACTTC
few | TRBJ1-5 | TRBD1 | TRBV10-1 | CDPSTGLSNQPQHF | TGCGACCCGTCGACAGGGTTAAGCAATCAGCCCCAGCATTTT
few | TRBJ2-7 | - | TRBV19 | CASSTLEGASGGEQYF | TGTGCCAGTAGTACTCTAGAGGGGGCCTCGGGGGGAGAGCAGTACTTC
- | TRBJ2-5 | - | TRBV27 | CASSLLGWNQETQYF | TGTGCCAGCAGTTTACTAGGATGGAACCAAGAGACCCAGTACTTC
- | TRBJ2-6 | - | TRBV5-1 | CASSLQPGGPPTANVLTF | TGCGCCAGCAGCTTACAGCCGGGCGGGCCGCCTACGGCCAACGTCCTGACTTTC
few | TRBJ2-1 | - | TRBV6-5 | CASSYGGAGNEQFF | TGTGCCAGCAGTTACGGGGGGGCTGGAAATGAGCAGTTCTTC
- | TRBJ1-1 | - | TRBV2 | CASSVQTGNTEAFF | TGTGCCAGCAGTGTCCAGACAGGGAACACTGAAGCTTTCTTT
few | TRBJ2-2 | - | TRBV21-1 | CASSTRTASNTGELFF | TGTGCCAGCAGCACCCGGACAGCGTCGAACACCGGGGAGCTGTTTTTT